These 21 T cell receptor beta chains came from one sample sequenced in a study of early T cells in non-severe SARS-CoV-2 infection. Via MiXCR, TCRdb re-called the 5' RACE reads, giving one row per CDR3 protein. The sample carries approximately 28,000 distinct CDR3 sequences, 4.5% to 6% recorded once. Sequences were obtained from whole blood. These receptor sequences come from an adult who was a healthcare worker with PCR-confirmed SARS-CoV-2 infection or an uninfected control (not recorded which).

The sample holds a few counts of this clonotype. The chain carries TRBV12-3 or TRBV12-4 and TRBJ2-3; D uncertain. V dropped 7 bases and J dropped 7 bases, with 9 bases sitting between them. The CDR3 length is 11 residues. CDR3 bases: TGTGCCAGCACCTCGGAATATACGCAGTATTTT. It translates to CASTSEYTQYF.

There are a few counts of this clonotype. The V call is TRBV18, the J call TRBJ2-7; 7 positions agree with TRBD2. Germline trimming cut 3 bases from V and 2 bases from J; bases unmatched to any gene: 13. CDR3 length: 17 amino acids. Per the germline V gene, CDR1 is KGHSH and CDR2 is LQKENI. The CDR3, as DNA: TGTGCCAGCTCACCCCAGGGAGGGAGCGCGTCAGCCTACGAGCAGTACTTC. Residues: CASSPQGGSASAYEQYF.

The sample holds many counts of this clonotype. The rearrangement joins TRBV5-1 to TRBJ1-1, with no clear D. V gave up 0 bases and J gave up 0 bases, with 15 bases separating them. Germline CDR1 reads SGHRS; CDR2 reads YFSETQ. CDR3 length: 17 amino acids. CDR3 residues: CASSLDQSSVLNTEAFF. The CDR3 DNA reads TGCGCCAGCAGCTTGGATCAGTCAAGTGTGCTGAACACTGAAGCTTTCTTT.

The chain uses TRBV9 and TRBJ1-2; the match to TRBD1 covers 7 bases. With V trimmed by 4 bases and J by 5 bases, 11 bases remained unmatched. Germline V gene data show CDR1 as SGDLS and CDR2 as YYNGEE. The CDR3 contains 15 residues. The CDR3 spells CASSPRTGAQYGYTF. For the CDR3, the DNA is TGTGCCAGCAGCCCCCGCACAGGGGCGCAATATGGCTACACCTTC.

This clonotype was seen only a few times. This chain uses TRBV12-5 with TRBJ2-3; 8 bases line up with TRBD2. This CDR3 region has 15 residues. Per the germline V gene, CDR1 is LGHNT and CDR2 is FRNRAP. The V segment lost 7 bases and the J segment 4 bases; nucleotides outside the gene matches: 10. The CDR3 region has the DNA TGTGCTAGTGCAGCGGCGGGGGGTTGGTCAGATACGCAGTATTTT. Residues: CASAAAGGWSDTQYF.

This clonotype is deemed medium-sized. DNA for the CDR3: TGTGCCAGCAGCGTAGCTGGGGACATCGGCTACGAGCAGTACTTC. Translating gives CASSVAGDIGYEQYF. The chain employs TRBV9 and TRBJ2-7, with a tentative D call TRBD1 (6 bases). The CDR3 sequence is 15 residues long. Trimming shortened V by 0 bases and J by 3 bases, and 13 bases separated the two germline ends. Germline V gene sequence: CDR1 SGDLS, CDR2 YYNGEE.

The chain carries TRBV7-9 and TRBJ2-7, with D unresolved. The V gene lost 1 base and the J gene lost 4 bases, with 14 bases spanning the gap. The CDR3 has 15 amino acids. The germline V gene encodes CDR1 SEHNR and CDR2 FQNEAQ (reference sequence). The CDR3 reads CASSLVGSVKYEQYF. The CDR3 region has the DNA TGTGCCAGCAGCTTAGTCGGAAGCGTCAAGTACGAGCAGTACTTC. Using reference TRBV7-9 and TRBJ2-7 for the parts outside the CDR3, the full variable domain is DTGVSQNPRHKITKRGQNVTFRCDPISEHNRLYWYRQTLGQGPEFLTYFQNEAQLEKSRLLSDRFSAERPKGSFSTLEIQRTEQGDSAMYLCASSLVGSVKYEQYFGPGTRLTVT.

This clonotype was observed many times. The chain combines TRBV11-2 with TRBJ2-7; tentatively, D is TRBD1 (6 bases). The germline CDR1 and CDR2 sequences are SGHAT and FQNNGV. Trimming took off 5 bases at V and 6 bases at J, with 20 bases between the two ends. The length of the CDR3 is 15 residues. The CDR3 region is CASSPSDGTLSEQYF. The CDR3 coding sequence is TGTGCCAGCAGCCCCTCAGACGGGACATTGAGCGAGCAGTACTTC.

This clonotype was seen many times. The V call is TRBV4-3, the J call TRBJ1-6; 8 nucleotides agree with TRBD1. CDR1 and CDR2 from the germline V gene are LGHNA and YSLEER. Trimming cost V 0 bases and J 9 bases; bases outside gene matches: 7. This CDR3 comprises 16 residues. The DNA for the CDR3 is TGCGCCAGCAGCCAAGATAGCGGCAGGGGGCCTTCACCCCTCCACTTT. Translation gives CASSQDSGRGPSPLHF.

This clonotype appeared a few times. V and J are TRBV5-5 and TRBJ2-1; TRBD1 or TRBD2 may be the D gene (5 bases each). The CDR3 contains 14 residues. V lost 5 bases and J lost 4, with 13 bases in between. Germline lookup yields CDR1 SGHKS and CDR2 YYEKEE (reference sequence). The CDR3 sequence: CASRHWDRYNEQFF. In nucleotides, the CDR3 is TGTGCCAGCAGACACTGGGACCGTTACAATGAGCAGTTCTTC.

The sample holds a few counts of this clonotype. The V and J genes are TRBV12-3 or TRBV12-4 and TRBJ2-1; 8 nucleotides line up with TRBD1. V shed 8 bases and J 3 bases; nucleotides not matched to a gene: 6. The CDR3 spans 14 residues. The CDR3: CASRKGQGYNEQFF. DNA for the CDR3: TGTGCCAGCCGAAAAGGACAGGGCTACAATGAGCAGTTCTTC.

The sample holds many counts of this clonotype. The genes are TRBV3-1 and TRBJ2-1; D is perhaps TRBD1 or TRBD2 (5 bases each). CDR3 length equals 11 residues. V was cut by 1 base and J by 12 bases, with 7 bases left in between. From germline, CDR1 is LGHDT and CDR2 YNNKEL (reference sequence). CDR3 amino acids: CASSQGGTQFF. DNA of the CDR3: TGTGCCAGCAGCCAAGGGGGGACGCAGTTCTTC.

This clonotype was seen many times. This chain joins TRBV5-6 and TRBJ2-5; TRBD2 matches at 14 bases. Germline lookup yields CDR1 SGHDT and CDR2 YYEEEE. V dropped 3 bases and J dropped 0; count of bases not matched to a gene: 4. The CDR3 contains 17 residues. The CDR3 here is CASSWTSGGTYQETQYF. The CDR3 nucleotides read TGTGCCAGCAGCTGGACTAGCGGGGGGACGTACCAAGAGACCCAGTACTTC.

This clonotype was recorded a few times. The V gene is TRBV12-3 or TRBV12-4, the J gene TRBJ1-5; no definite D call. This CDR3 has 13 amino acids. Trimming shortened V by 1 base and J by 9 bases, and 10 bases separated the two germline ends. CDR3 bases: TGTGCCAGCAGTTTAGGGCAGGCTGGGCCCCAGCATTTT. Translation gives CASSLGQAGPQHF.

This clonotype was counted many times. The V gene is TRBV30, the J gene TRBJ1-5; D is unresolved. The CDR3 runs 13 residues. Trimming removed 1 base at V and 0 bases at J, with 4 bases between. In germline, CDR1 is GTSNPN, CDR2 SVGIG (reference sequence). In nucleotides, the CDR3 is TGTGCCTGGAGTGGAAGTAGCAATCAGCCCCAGCATTTT. This translates into CAWSGSSNQPQHF.

This clonotype has at least ten counts. The V call is TRBV12-5, the J call TRBJ1-3; TRBD1 matches 7 bases. V lost 5 bases, J lost 4 bases, and 8 bases stayed unmatched. Germline values: CDR1 LGHNT, CDR2 FRNRAP. The CDR3 sequence is 15 residues long. CDR3 DNA: TGTGCTAGTGGTCTACCGACAGGGCCAGGAAACACCATATATTTT. Protein product: CASGLPTGPGNTIYF.

This clonotype was detected only a few times. The chain couples TRBV5-6 to TRBJ2-1, with 7 bases identical to TRBD2. The germline gives CDR1 SGHDT, CDR2 YYEEEE. The CDR3 runs to 16 residues. Trimming took 4 bases from V and 2 from J; bases not matched to a gene: 9. Written as DNA, the CDR3 is TGTGCCAGCAGCCGGACGGGACTAACGACCTACAATGAGCAGTTCTTC. The encoded protein is CASSRTGLTTYNEQFF.

Judged by abundance, this clonotype is medium-sized (0.01 to 0.1%). The CDR3 loop reads CASRRLLTGNTEAFF. As DNA, the CDR3 is TGCGCCAGCAGACGCCTACTGACGGGGAACACTGAAGCTTTCTTT. The chain combines TRBV5-1 with TRBJ1-1; D remains ambiguous. Germline lookup yields CDR1 SGHRS and CDR2 YFSETQ. The CDR3 is 15 residues long. V was clipped by 5 bases and J by 1 base, with 15 bases between them.

As regards this clonotype: Possible read error: a much larger clone is one base away. The chain combines TRBV5-1 with TRBJ2-3; possibly TRBD2 for D (5 bases). The V gene's germline CDR1 is SGHRS and CDR2 YFSETQ. The CDR3 extends over 16 amino acids. The CDR3 protein is CTSSFYGAEPTDTQYF. The CDR3 bases are TGCACCAGCAGCTTTTATGGAGCGGAGCCCACAGATACGCAGTATTTT.

This clonotype has at least ten counts. The V and J genes are TRBV7-9 and TRBJ2-7; D is unclear. CDR1 and CDR2 (germline): SEHNR, FQNEAQ (reference sequence). This CDR3 comprises 14 residues. V was trimmed by 5 bases and J by 2 bases, leaving 13 bases between them. The CDR3 DNA reads TGTGCCAGCAGCGAAGTGTTGGGCACCTACGAGCAGTACTTC. Translated, it gives CASSEVLGTYEQYF.

The sample holds many counts of this clonotype. The chain joins TRBV7-6 to TRBJ2-4, with 8 bases fitting TRBD1. Germline assignment: CDR1 SGHVS and CDR2 FNYEAQ. This CDR3 region has 18 residues. The V segment lost 6 bases and the J segment 0 bases; nucleotides outside the gene matches: 13. The CDR3 nucleotides read TGTGCCAGCAGTTTTGGACAGGGAGATGGTCTAGCCAAAAACATTCAGTACTTC. Its translation: CASSFGQGDGLAKNIQYF.